The TCR beta chain described here comes from a study of shared clonotypes between healthy human individuals. Study-level results: Among non-shared clonotypes, generation probabilities were lower than among those shared by all four donors. Naive subsets generally had larger estimated richness than memory subsets.

About this clone itself: Its antigen is unidentified.

The naive CD8 subset, CD45RO-negative cells positively selected for CCR7, excluded terminally differentiated effector memory CD45RA+ cells. With V trimmed by 6 bases and J by 11 bases, 10 bases remained unmatched. Germline CDR1 SQVTM, CDR2 ANQGSEA. CDR3 length: 13 residues. Around 200 ng DNA, about 30,000 T cell genomes, went into each sorted-subset replicate PCR. Authors' methods: ImmunoSEQ sequences covered only the junction and lacked quality scores; filtering therefore differed. Sequenced by immunoSEQ multiplex PCR; TCRdb stores in-frame clones only, minus some. That table furnishes V, J and clone size, whereas the DNA furnished D and trimming. The sample yields some 630,000 clones, around 96% seen once.

Material: naive CD8+ T cells sorted from blood. This receptor was obtained from a woman in her thirties in good health. The rearrangement uses TRBV29-1 and TRBJ2-5; 12 bases are shared with TRBD1. Here the CDR3 reads CSVDTGTGGGQYF. CDR3 nucleotides: TGCAGCGTCGATACCGGGACAGGGGGCGGGCAGTACTTC.